These 25 T cell receptor beta chains were sequenced from one sample in a study of T-cell reconstitution after alpha-beta-depleted transplantation in children. During its preparation, the TCRbeta library received unique molecular identifiers. MiXCR, run by TCRdb on the PCR reads, gives a single entry per CDR3 protein. The data hold 150,000 to 250,000 distinct CDR3 sequences, with roughly 6.5% observed a single time. The sample here was PBMCs, taken before TCRalphabeta/CD19-depleted stem cell transplant. The receptors derive from a girl in the first two years of life with combined immunodeficiency, due to receive a stem cell transplant.

This clonotype was counted at least ten times. This chain connects TRBV10-3 to TRBJ2-3; 10 bases are shared with TRBD2. Germline CDR1 ENHRY, CDR2 SYGVKD. V dropped 5 bases and J dropped 2; count of bases not matched to a gene: 4. This CDR3 is built from 15 residues. The DNA for the CDR3 is TGTGCCATCAGTTTTCTAGCGGGGGCCACAGATACGCAGTATTTT. Its protein product is CAISFLAGATDTQYF.

This clonotype was counted ten times or more. V usage is TRBV20-1 and J usage is TRBJ2-7, with D perhaps TRBD1 (5 bases). The CDR3 spans 12 residues. Deletions cut 6 bases from V and 3 bases from J, with 12 bases between. CDR1 and CDR2 from the germline V gene are DFQATT and SNEGSKA (reference sequence). Here the CDR3 DNA reads TGCAGTGCCTCACTTCAGGGCTACGAGCAGTACTTC. It codes for CSASLQGYEQYF.

This clonotype was seen at least ten times. V gene TRBV14 combines with J gene TRBJ1-5; D not certain. Germline values: CDR1 SGHDN, CDR2 FVKESK. This CDR3 contains 13 residues. The V end lost 1 base, the J end lost 6 bases, and 7 bases lay between the germline ends. The CDR3 loop is CASSQGGFQPQHF. The CDR3 DNA is TGTGCCAGCAGCCAAGGGGGATTTCAGCCCCAGCATTTT.

This sequence joins TRBV7-9 and TRBJ1-1; perhaps TRBD1 as D (6 bases). Germline CDR1 SEHNR, CDR2 FQNEAQ (reference sequence). There are 13 residues in the CDR3. The V gene lost 5 bases and the J gene lost 8 bases, with 15 bases spanning the gap. The CDR3 sequence is CASSKGHGTEAFF. CDR3 sequence (DNA): TGTGCCAGCAGCAAAGGACACGGGACAGAAGCTTTCTTT.

The table lists this clonotype with many counts. V is TRBV7-6 and J is TRBJ1-2; D remains ambiguous. The germline V gene encodes CDR1 SGHVS and CDR2 FNYEAQ. The CDR3 is 13 residues long. V lost 5 bases, J lost 0 bases, and 7 bases lay in between. The CDR3 DNA reads as TGTGCCAGCAGCCCTACATCTAACTATGGCTACACCTTC. It codes for CASSPTSNYGYTF.

This clonotype was counted at least ten times. V is TRBV28 and J is TRBJ2-1; a weak D match, TRBD2 (5 bases). Germline assignment: CDR1 MDHEN and CDR2 SYDVKM. Between the trimmed V and J ends, which lost 6 bases and 4 bases, there was a span of 16 bases. The CDR3 is 15 residues long. The CDR3 coding sequence is TGTGCCAGCAGCAGCACTAGGCACCCTTACAATGAGCAGTTCTTC. It codes for CASSSTRHPYNEQFF.

This clonotype showed up many times. The chain uses TRBV5-1 and TRBJ2-5; 8 nucleotides match TRBD2. In germline, CDR1 is SGHRS, CDR2 YFSETQ. This CDR3 contains 15 residues. Unmatched junction bases numbered 8, after V lost 2 bases and J lost 5 bases. CDR3 DNA: TGCGCCAGCAGCTTCCTCGGGGGGGGTGACGAGACCCAGTACTTC. Amino acid sequence: CASSFLGGGDETQYF.

There are many counts of this clonotype. The V and J genes are TRBV6-1 and TRBJ1-2, with 9 bases lining up with TRBD1. Unmatched junction bases numbered 4, after V lost 1 base and J lost 4 bases. Germline V gene data show CDR1 as MNHNS and CDR2 as SASEGT. The CDR3 extends over 15 amino acids. The CDR3 nucleotides are TGTGCCAGCAGTGAAGACCCACAGGGGGCCTATGGCTACACCTTC. Its protein is CASSEDPQGAYGYTF.

This clonotype has ten or more counts. V is TRBV28 and J is TRBJ2-7, with TRBD1 matching over 7 bases. Germline CDR1 and CDR2: MDHEN and SYDVKM. The CDR3 loop spans 15 amino acids. J gave up 4 bases and V 4 bases, and 10 bases lay outside the gene matches. CDR3 bases: TGTGCCAGCAGTTCAATCAGGGACAGTGCGTACGAGCAGTACTTC. This codes for CASSSIRDSAYEQYF.

This clonotype appeared many times. This chain joins TRBV4-3 and TRBJ2-7; D gene uncertain. The CDR3 consists of 13 residues. Trimming removed 1 base at V and 3 bases at J, with 7 bases between. In germline, CDR1 is LGHNA, CDR2 YSLEER. The CDR3 spells CASSQGGGYEQYF. The CDR3 region has the DNA TGCGCCAGCAGCCAAGGGGGTGGCTACGAGCAGTACTTC.

V usage is TRBV27 and J usage is TRBJ2-3; tentatively, D is TRBD1 (5 bases). With 7 bases removed from V and 4 bases from J, the gap between germline ends came to 18 bases. This CDR3 spans 15 amino acids. Germline V gene lookup returns CDR1 MNHEY and CDR2 SMNVEV (reference sequence). CDR3 DNA: TGTGCCAGCACCCTTTCCGGCAGGGCATCAGATACGCAGTATTTT. It encodes CASTLSGRASDTQYF.

At least ten counts were recorded for this clonotype. V is TRBV29-1 and J is TRBJ1-3; D call uncertain. The CDR3 is made up of 12 amino acids. The germline V gene encodes CDR1 SQVTM and CDR2 ANQGSEA. V lost 5 bases, J lost 2 bases, and 7 bases lay in between. CDR3 sequence: CSVSGAGNTIYF. CDR3 nucleotide sequence: TGCAGCGTTTCTGGGGCTGGAAACACCATATATTTT.

This clonotype was seen at least ten times. This sequence joins TRBV4-3 and TRBJ1-3; D call uncertain. CDR1 and CDR2 from the germline V gene are LGHNA and YSLEER. CDR3 length equals 15 residues. The germline V and J ends were trimmed by 4 bases and 2 bases, with 12 bases remaining between them. Here the CDR3 DNA reads TGCGCCAGCAGCCCATACCGGACGGCTGGAAACACCATATATTTT. This codes for CASSPYRTAGNTIYF.

This clonotype was observed many times. V usage is TRBV4-1 and J usage is TRBJ2-1; unclear D gene. From germline, CDR1 is MGHRA and CDR2 YSYEKL. The CDR3 extends over 13 amino acids. V was shortened by 1 base and J by 5 bases, with 6 bases between the two germline ends. CDR3 sequence (DNA): TGCGCCAGCAGCCAAGCCCGGGACAATGAGCAGTTCTTC. Its protein is CASSQARDNEQFF.

This clonotype was seen ten or more times. As DNA, the CDR3 is TGTGCCAGCAGCGTAGATGGGGACACCTACGAGCAGTACTTC. Residues: CASSVDGDTYEQYF. The gene calls are TRBV9 and TRBJ2-7; D is possibly TRBD1 (6 bases). V was clipped by 0 bases and J by 2 bases, with 9 bases between them. This CDR3 has 14 residues. Germline CDR1 reads SGDLS; CDR2 reads YYNGEE.

This clonotype occurred many times. This rearrangement joins TRBV14 to TRBJ1-1; D perhaps matches TRBD1 (6 bases). The ends were cut back, 0 bases at V and 3 bases at J, with 11 bases in the middle. This CDR3 is 15 amino acids long. CDR1 is SGHDN and CDR2 is FVKESK in the germline V gene. The CDR3 reads CASSQESGEDTEAFF. The CDR3 DNA reads TGTGCCAGCAGCCAAGAATCAGGGGAAGACACTGAAGCTTTCTTT.

The rearrangement uses TRBV7-6 and TRBJ2-7; 8 positions match TRBD1. Germline loops: CDR1 SGHVS, CDR2 FNYEAQ. V was pared by 5 bases and J by 0 bases, with 6 bases of the junction left unmatched. There are 15 residues in the CDR3. The CDR3 DNA follows: TGTGCCAGCAGCCGGACAGGGAGCCCCTCCTACGAGCAGTACTTC. This codes for CASSRTGSPSYEQYF.

Ten or more counts support this clonotype. This chain uses TRBV7-2 with TRBJ2-1, with 15 nucleotides matching TRBD2. This CDR3 has 14 residues. Trimming took 4 bases from V and 11 from J; bases not matched to a gene: 3. Germline V gives CDR1 SGHTA, CDR2 FQGNSA. Here the CDR3 reads CASSSGLAGGKQFF. CDR3 DNA sequence: TGTGCCAGCAGCTCCGGACTAGCGGGGGGGAAGCAGTTCTTC. Together with reference TRBV7-2 and TRBJ2-1, the CDR3 gives the full variable domain: GAGVSQSPSNKVTEKGKDVELRCDPISGHTALYWYRQSLGQGLEFLIYFQGNSAPDKSGLPSDRFSAERTGGSVSTLTIQRTQQEDSAVYLCASSSGLAGGKQFFGPGTRLTVL.

In this sample, this clonotype turned up many times. The V call is TRBV12-3 or TRBV12-4, the J call TRBJ2-5, with D perhaps TRBD1 (6 bases). V shed 0 bases and J shed 1 base, with 9 bases lying between them. CDR3 length: 15 residues. In DNA form, the CDR3 reads TGTGCCAGCAGTTTAGCCCCGGACAGCCAAGAGACCCAGTACTTC. Its protein product is CASSLAPDSQETQYF.

This clonotype was seen many times. V is TRBV7-8 and J is TRBJ1-5, with D unresolved. The V and J ends lost 1 base and 0 bases respectively, with 16 bases between them. The germline V gene has CDR1 SGHVS and CDR2 FQNEAQ. There are 18 residues in the CDR3. CDR3 nucleotide sequence: TGTGCCAGCAGCTTAGAAAGGGCGGGTGTTTATAGCAATCAGCCCCAGCATTTT. Encoded protein: CASSLERAGVYSNQPQHF.

This clonotype has ten or more counts. The CDR3 nucleotides read TGTGCCACCAGTGATTCGACAGGCCCTAACTATGGCTACACCTTC. Its protein is CATSDSTGPNYGYTF. The V and J genes are TRBV24-1 and TRBJ1-2; perhaps TRBD1 as D (6 bases). The CDR3 length is 15 residues. Per the germline V gene, CDR1 is KGHDR and CDR2 is SFDVKD. V lost 2 bases and J 0 bases, leaving 9 bases between the germline ends.

This chain connects TRBV7-9 to TRBJ2-2; perhaps TRBD1 as D (6 bases). Deletions cut 5 bases from V and 2 bases from J, with 15 bases between. CDR3 length equals 16 residues. Germline CDR1 and CDR2: SEHNR and FQNEAQ (reference sequence). CDR3 nucleotides: TGTGCCAGCAGCCCATGGGCAGGGGCTAACACCGGGGAGCTGTTTTTT. Amino acid sequence: CASSPWAGANTGELFF.

This clonotype was seen only a few times. The chain employs TRBV7-8 and TRBJ2-7; TRBD2 matches 8 bases. CDR1 SGHVS and CDR2 FQNEAQ come from the germline V gene. CDR3 length: 15 amino acids. Trimming took 4 bases from V and 3 from J; bases not matched to a gene: 8. The CDR3 nucleotides read TGTGCCAGCAGCTACCCGGGACTAGACCACTACGAGCAGTACTTC. Its protein is CASSYPGLDHYEQYF.

This clonotype came up a few times. The CDR3: CSARPPKETQYF. The CDR3 bases are TGCAGTGCTAGACCTCCTAAGGAGACCCAGTACTTC. The gene calls are TRBV20-1 and TRBJ2-5; D unresolved. Germline loops: CDR1 DFQATT, CDR2 SNEGSKA (reference sequence). This CDR3 comprises 12 residues. The V and J ends lost 2 bases and 5 bases respectively, with 9 bases between them.

This clonotype came up many times. The chain combines TRBV11-2 with TRBJ2-1, with 7 bases matching TRBD2. Germline-derived CDR1 and CDR2 are SGHAT and FQNNGV. The trim removed 2 bases at V and 5 bases at J, leaving 6 bases unmatched. The CDR3 is 15 residues long. The CDR3 protein is CASSLRLAADNEQFF. CDR3 in DNA: TGTGCCAGCAGCTTACGCCTAGCGGCGGACAATGAGCAGTTCTTC.